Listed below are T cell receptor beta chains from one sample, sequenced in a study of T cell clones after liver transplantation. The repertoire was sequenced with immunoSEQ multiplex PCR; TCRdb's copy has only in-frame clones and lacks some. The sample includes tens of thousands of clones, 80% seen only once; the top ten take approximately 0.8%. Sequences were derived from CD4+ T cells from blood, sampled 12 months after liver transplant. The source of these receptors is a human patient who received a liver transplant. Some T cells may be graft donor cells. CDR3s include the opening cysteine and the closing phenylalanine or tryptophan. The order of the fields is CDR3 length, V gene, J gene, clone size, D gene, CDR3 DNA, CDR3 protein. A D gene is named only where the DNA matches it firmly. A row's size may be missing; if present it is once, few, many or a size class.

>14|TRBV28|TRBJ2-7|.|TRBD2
TGTGCCAGCAGACCCACTAGCGGGAGGTACGAGCAGTACTTC
CASRPTSGRYEQYF
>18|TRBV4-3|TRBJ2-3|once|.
TGCGCCAGCAGCCAAGAAAACCGCTACCCATTAATGACGGATACGCAGTATTTT
CASSQENRYPLMTDTQYF
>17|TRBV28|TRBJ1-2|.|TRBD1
TGTGCCAGCAGTTTAAGCTGGGCCGGGACAGGGGGCGATGGCTACACCTTC
CASSLSWAGTGGDGYTF
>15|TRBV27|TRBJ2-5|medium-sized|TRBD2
TGTGCCAGCAGTTTATCGGCTAGCGGGCCAGAGACCCAGTACTTC
CASSLSASGPETQYF
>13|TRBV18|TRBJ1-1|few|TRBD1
TGTGCCAGCTCGCCTTGGACAGGGCTGGAGGCTTTCTTT
CASSPWTGLEAFF
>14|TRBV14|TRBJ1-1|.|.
TGTGCCAGCAGCCAAGTGGGGGGGGCTGGTGGAGCTTTCTTT
CASSQVGGAGGAFF
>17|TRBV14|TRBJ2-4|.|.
TGTGCCAGCAGCCAAGGGAGGCAGGCAGGAGCCAAAAACATTCAGTACTTC
CASSQGRQAGAKNIQYF
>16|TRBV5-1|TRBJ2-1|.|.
TGCGCCAGCAGCAAGAGGGACAAAGGTCGCTACAATGAGCAGTTCTTC
CASSKRDKGRYNEQFF
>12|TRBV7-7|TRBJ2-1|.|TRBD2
TGTGCTAGCAGTTCTAGCGGGAATGAGCAGTTCTTC
CASSSSGNEQFF
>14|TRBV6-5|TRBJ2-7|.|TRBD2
TGTGCCAGCAATGCCGGGACTACTCCCCACGAGCAGTACTTC
CASNAGTTPHEQYF
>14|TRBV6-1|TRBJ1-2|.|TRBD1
TGTGCCAGCAGTGGCGGACAGGACTTCTATGGCTACACCTTC
CASSGGQDFYGYTF
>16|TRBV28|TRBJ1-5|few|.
TGTGCCAGCAGTTTACGGGCCTATAATAGCAATCAGCCCCAGCATTTT
CASSLRAYNSNQPQHF
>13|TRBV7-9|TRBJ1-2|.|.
TGTGCCAGCAGCTTACTCGAGGGCTATGGCTACACCTTC
CASSLLEGYGYTF
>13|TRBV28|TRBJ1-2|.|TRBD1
TGTGCCAGCATTTCGGACAGGGTGCATGGCTACACCTTC
CASISDRVHGYTF
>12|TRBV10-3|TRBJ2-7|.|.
TGTGCCATCAGTGAGTCCACAGGACTAACTCAATTC
CAISESTGLTQF
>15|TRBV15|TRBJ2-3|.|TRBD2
TGTGCCACCAGCTCCCGGACTAGGAGTGCAGATACGCAGTATTTT
CATSSRTRSADTQYF
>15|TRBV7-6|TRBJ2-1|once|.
TGTGCCAGCAGTCCCATGACGGTAGTAGCCTATGAGCAGTTCTTC
CASSPMTVVAYEQFF
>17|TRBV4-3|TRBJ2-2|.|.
TGCGCCAGCAGCCAAGCCCCAAGCGGAGCCAACACCGGGGAGCTGTTTTTT
CASSQAPSGANTGELFF
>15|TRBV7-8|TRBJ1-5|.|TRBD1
TGTGCCAGCAGCTTGGCGGGACAGGGGTATCAGCCCCAGCATTTT
CASSLAGQGYQPQHF
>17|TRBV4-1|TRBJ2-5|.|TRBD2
TGCGCCAGCAGCCAAGAAGGCCGGAGCGGGAGAAGGGAGACCCAGTACTTC
CASSQEGRSGRRETQYF
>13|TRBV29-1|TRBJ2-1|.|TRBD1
TGCAGCGTAATCAGGGGGTCCTACAATGAGCAGTTCTTC
CSVIRGSYNEQFF
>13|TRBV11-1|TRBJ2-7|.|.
TGTGCCAGCAGCAGACAGATGGCCTTCGAGCAGTACTTC
CASSRQMAFEQYF
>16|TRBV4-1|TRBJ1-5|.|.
TGCGCCAGCAGCCAGACTCGGGTAAGGGGTAATCAGCCCCAGCATTTT
CASSQTRVRGNQPQHF
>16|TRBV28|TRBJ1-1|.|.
TGTGCCAGCAGTTTACCGAATTGGGGTCTCTACACTGAAGCTTTCTTT
CASSLPNWGLYTEAFF
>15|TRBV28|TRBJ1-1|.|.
TGTGCCAGCAGACCGGAATTGGGGAGGAACACTGAAGCTTTCTTT
CASRPELGRNTEAFF
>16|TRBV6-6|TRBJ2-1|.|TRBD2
TGTGCCAGCAGCCGCCTCTTTGCGGGAGCCTACAATGAGCAGTTCTTC
CASSRLFAGAYNEQFF
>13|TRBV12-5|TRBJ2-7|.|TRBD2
TGTGCTAGTGGCCGGGAGGGCGGCTACGAGCAGTACTTC
CASGREGGYEQYF
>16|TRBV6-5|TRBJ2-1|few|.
TGTGCCAGCAGTTACAGGGCGGGATTCTCCTACAATGAGCAGTTCTTC
CASSYRAGFSYNEQFF
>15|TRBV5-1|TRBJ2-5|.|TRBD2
TGCGCCAGCAGCCCACAGACTAGCGGGATTGGGACCCAGTACTTC
CASSPQTSGIGTQYF
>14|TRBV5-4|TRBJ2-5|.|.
TGTGCCAGCAGCACGGTGGGACACCTCCGGGACCAGTACTTC
CASSTVGHLRDQYF
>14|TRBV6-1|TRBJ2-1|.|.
TGTGCCACCGGCAGGGGGGGCACCTACAATGAGCAGTTCTTC
CATGRGGTYNEQFF
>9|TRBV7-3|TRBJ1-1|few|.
TGTGCCAGAGCACCTGAAGCTTTCTTT
CARAPEAFF
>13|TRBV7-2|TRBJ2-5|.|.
TGTGCCAGCAGCCAGGGGCCAGAAGAGACCCAGTACTTC
CASSQGPEETQYF
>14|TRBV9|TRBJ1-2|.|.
TGTGCCAGCAGCGTAGCTACGGCAGCCTATGGCTACACCTTC
CASSVATAAYGYTF
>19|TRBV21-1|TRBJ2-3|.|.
TGTGCCAGCAGCACTTTTAACCGGGATAGCGGGAGGGCCCCAGATACGCAGTATTTT
CASSTFNRDSGRAPDTQYF
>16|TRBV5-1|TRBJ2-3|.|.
TGCGCCAGCACCCCCGGGGGCGGGAGCGGCACAGATACGCAGTATTTT
CASTPGGGSGTDTQYF
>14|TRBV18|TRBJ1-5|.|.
TGTGCCAGCTCACAACAGACCAGCAATCAGCCCCAGCATTTT
CASSQQTSNQPQHF
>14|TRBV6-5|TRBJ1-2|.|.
TGTGCCAGCAGTTACTCGAACAGGGCCGGAGGCTACACCTTC
CASSYSNRAGGYTF
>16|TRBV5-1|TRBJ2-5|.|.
TGCGCCAGCACACCGGGGGTGGTCCGGGGATGGGAGACCCAGTACTTC
CASTPGVVRGWETQYF
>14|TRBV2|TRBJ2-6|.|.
TGTGCCAGCAGTGTGAGACAGCCCTCGAACGTCCTGACTTTC
CASSVRQPSNVLTF
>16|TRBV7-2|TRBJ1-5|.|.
TGTGCCAGCAGCTTAGTCCTCGGCGCAATGAGCCAGCCCCAGCATTTT
CASSLVLGAMSQPQHF
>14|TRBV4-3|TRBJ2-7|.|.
TGCGCCAGCAGCCAAGACATGGTGATCAGCGAGCAGTACTTC
CASSQDMVISEQYF
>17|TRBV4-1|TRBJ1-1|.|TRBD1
TGCGCCAGCAGCTGGGTCCGGGACAGGGGGCTGAACACTGAAGCTTTCTTT
CASSWVRDRGLNTEAFF
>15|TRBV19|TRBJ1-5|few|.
TGTGCCAGTACCCTTAATGGGGGCTGGGATCAGCCCCAGCATTTT
CASTLNGGWDQPQHF
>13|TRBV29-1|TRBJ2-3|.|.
TGCAGCGTTGGTGGGGGGACCTACTATACGCAGTATTTT
CSVGGGTYYTQYF
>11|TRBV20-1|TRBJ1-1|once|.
TGCAGTGCTAGAGCCATGACTGAAGCTTTCTTT
CSARAMTEAFF
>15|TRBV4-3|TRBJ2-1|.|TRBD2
TGCGCCAGCAGCCGCAGGACTAGCGGGAACAATGAGCAGTTCTTC
CASSRRTSGNNEQFF
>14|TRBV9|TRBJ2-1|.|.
TGTGCCAGCAGCGTAGGTGGTTGGAACAATGAGCAGTTCTTC
CASSVGGWNNEQFF
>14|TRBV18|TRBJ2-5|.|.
TGTGCCAGCTCACCAGAAATTCTCCAAGAGACCCAGTACTTC
CASSPEILQETQYF
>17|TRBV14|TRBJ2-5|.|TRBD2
TGTGCCAGCAGCCCCGGACTAGCGGGAGGGCCGCGGGAGACCCAGTACTTC
CASSPGLAGGPRETQYF
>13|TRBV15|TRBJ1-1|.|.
TGTGCCACCAGTTTCGACTGGAACACTGAAGCTTTCTTT
CATSFDWNTEAFF
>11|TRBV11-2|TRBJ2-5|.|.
TGTGCCAGCAGCTTGGCTGAGACCCAGTACTTC
CASSLAETQYF